These 13 T cell receptor beta chains were sequenced from one sample in a study of cytomegalovirus exposure and HLA in healthy donors. The study ran its PCR with 60 Vbeta and 13 Jbeta primers. Some clones are missing from TCRdb's copy, which holds only in-frame ones; the method was immunoSEQ multiplex PCR. The sample records 250,000 to 350,000 clones, 75% to 90% being singletons. The sequencing sample was made of PBMCs. These receptors all come from a middle-aged man in good health and CMV-seropositive.

This clone appeared once. The rearrangement links TRBV6-6 to TRBJ2-2, with D uncertain. The CDR3 has 13 amino acids. V was cut by 6 bases and J by 5 bases, with 10 bases left in between. The germline gives CDR1 MNHNY, CDR2 SVGAGI (reference sequence). CDR3 sequence reads: CASSQVNTGELFF. The DNA for the CDR3 is TGTGCCAGCAGCCAGGTTAATACCGGGGAGCTGTTTTTT.

The CDR3 bases are TGCGCCAGCAGCCAAGGTTCCTCTAGGGCTAGCGGGAGTCAAGATACGCAGTATTTT. Translation gives CASSQGSSRASGSQDTQYF. V is TRBV4-1 and J is TRBJ2-3, with 10 positions matching TRBD2. CDR1 MGHRA and CDR2 YSYEKL come from the germline V gene. There are 19 residues in the CDR3. The V segment lost 1 base and the J segment 5 bases; nucleotides outside the gene matches: 15.

This CDR3 is CAIRQGIDTEAFF. The CDR3 nucleotides are TGTGCCATCAGACAGGGGATTGACACTGAAGCTTTCTTT. This chain links TRBV10-3 with TRBJ1-1; 7 positions match TRBD1. Germline V lookup: CDR1 ENHRY, CDR2 SYGVKD. The CDR3 is 13 amino acids. Unmatched junction bases numbered 4, after V lost 6 bases and J lost 3 bases.

This rearrangement joins TRBV28 to TRBJ1-1, with 9 bases identical to TRBD1. The CDR3 contains 14 residues. Germline V gene data show CDR1 as MDHEN and CDR2 as SYDVKM. V lost 6 bases to trimming and J lost 4 bases; unmatched junction nucleotides: 6. CDR3 sequence reads: CASRTGGLGTEAFF. The CDR3 coding sequence is TGTGCCAGCAGAACAGGGGGCCTGGGCACTGAAGCTTTCTTT.

The CDR3 DNA follows: TGTGCCAGCTCGAGGGGACAGGGAGTCCCTGGAAACACCATATATTTT. It encodes CASSRGQGVPGNTIYF. This sequence joins TRBV27 and TRBJ1-3; 9 bases align to TRBD1. The CDR3 sequence is 16 residues long. The germline V gene encodes CDR1 MNHEY and CDR2 SMNVEV (reference sequence). V lost 8 bases, J lost 2 bases, and 10 bases stayed unmatched.

The rearrangement joins TRBV29-1 to TRBJ1-1; D remains unclear. Trimming cost V 3 bases and J 4 bases, with 12 bases left between them. Germline CDR1 SQVTM, CDR2 ANQGSEA. The CDR3 consists of 13 residues. The CDR3 here is CSVDNGSGTEAFF. As DNA, the CDR3 is TGCAGCGTTGATAACGGCTCAGGCACTGAAGCTTTCTTT. Complete variable domain (other parts from reference TRBV29-1 and TRBJ1-1): SAVISQKPSRDICQRGTSLTIQCQVDSQVTMMFWYRQQPGQSLTLIATANQGSEATYESGFVIDKFPISRPNLTFSTLTVSNMSPEDSSIYLCSVDNGSGTEAFFGQGTRLTVV.

The genes are TRBV7-8 and TRBJ1-1; possibly TRBD1 for D (6 bases). Trimming removed 1 base at V and 4 bases at J, with 10 bases between. The germline V gene has CDR1 SGHVS and CDR2 FQNEAQ. The CDR3 sequence is 14 residues long. This chain's CDR3 is CASSLGRGSTEAFF. CDR3 DNA: TGTGCCAGCAGCTTAGGCAGGGGTTCCACTGAAGCTTTCTTT.

This chain links TRBV28 with TRBJ1-2; D unresolved. The ends were cut back, 4 bases at V and 12 bases at J, with 15 bases in the middle. The CDR3 runs to 12 residues. The germline V gene has CDR1 MDHEN and CDR2 SYDVKM. The CDR3 spells CASSSPMVRDTF. The CDR3, as DNA: TGTGCCAGCAGTTCGCCGATGGTTCGGGACACCTTC.

In its sample, this clone was seen a few times. The chain combines TRBV9 with TRBJ1-1; D is unresolved. Trimming shortened V by 0 bases and J by 3 bases, and 6 bases separated the two germline ends. CDR1 and CDR2 (germline): SGDLS, YYNGEE. This CDR3 region has 13 residues. CDR3 nucleotide sequence: TGTGCCAGCAGCGTAGCTATGGACACTGAAGCTTTCTTT. Translated: CASSVAMDTEAFF.

The chain uses TRBV4-1 and TRBJ2-3; 8 bases line up with TRBD2. In germline, CDR1 is MGHRA, CDR2 YSYEKL. The ends lost 0 bases at V and 0 bases at J; junction bases unmatched: 8. The CDR3 extends over 18 amino acids. For the CDR3, the DNA is TGCGCCAGCAGCCAAGAGGGAGTTTTAGCGGGAAGCACAGATACGCAGTATTTT. Translating gives CASSQEGVLAGSTDTQYF.

This clone showed up just once. This chain uses TRBV7-3 with TRBJ2-5, with D possibly matching TRBD1 (5 bases). This CDR3 comprises 12 residues. The V gene's germline CDR1 is SGHTA and CDR2 FQGTGA. V lost 4 bases and J lost 5, with 8 bases in between. The CDR3 DNA is TGTGCCAGCAGCTCCCCAGGGGAGACCCAGTACTTC. It yields the protein CASSSPGETQYF. Combining the CDR3 with reference TRBV7-3 and TRBJ2-5 gives the whole variable domain GAGVSQTPSNKVTEKGKYVELRCDPISGHTALYWYRQSLGQGPEFLIYFQGTGAADDSGLPNDRFFAVRPEGSVSTLKIQRTERGDSAVYLCASSSPGETQYFGPGTRLLVL.

The CDR3 DNA reads as TGTGCCAGCAGCTCCGGGACTAGTAAGAATGAGCAGTTCTTC. Translating it yields CASSSGTSKNEQFF. The rearrangement joins TRBV7-9 to TRBJ2-1; 8 nucleotides agree with TRBD2. Germline CDR1 reads SEHNR; CDR2 reads FQNEAQ (reference sequence). The CDR3 extends over 14 amino acids. V shed 4 bases, J shed 7 bases, and the junction held 6 bases outside the gene matches.

The chain couples TRBV19 to TRBJ1-3; D not resolved. V dropped 4 bases and J dropped 0 bases, with 10 bases sitting between them. The CDR3 runs 15 residues. CDR1 and CDR2 from the germline V gene are LNHDA and SQIVND (reference sequence). DNA for the CDR3: TGTGCCAGTAGTACAACCGGGTCCTCTGGAAACACCATATATTTT. It encodes CASSTTGSSGNTIYF.